The source of this TCR beta chain is a study of identical twins. Carrying unique molecular identifiers, the cDNA also gained a universal primer site through template switching. One entry per CDR3 protein results from TCRdb running MiXCR on the 5' RACE reads. The table has under 400,000 distinct CDR3 sequences, 9% seen once. This clonotype was seen ten or more times. Its antigen is still unknown. V was clipped by 3 bases and J by 3 bases, with 13 bases between them. This CDR3 contains 15 residues. Per germline, CDR1 LNHDA and CDR2 SQIVND (reference sequence). Overall study results and limits: Within cord blood, abundant beta clonotypes carried fewer insertions, but memory repertoires showed no such trend. Models underestimated how often monozygotic twins shared out-of-frame TCR alpha. Instead of following the same donors, the conclusions were based on cross-sectional statistical analysis.

The chain joins TRBV19 to TRBJ2-3; possible D gene TRBD2, 5 bases. This TCR was recovered from a woman between 45 and 65 years old in good health. The sequencing sample was made of naive T cells sorted from blood. The CDR3 loop reads CASSITPGGTDTQYF. In nucleotides, the CDR3 is TGTGCCAGTAGTATTACCCCAGGAGGAACAGATACGCAGTATTTT.